A selection of T cell receptor beta chains follows, all from one sample in a study of blood T cells in healthy people across ages. TCRdb called the 5' RACE reads again in MiXCR, with one record for every CDR3 protein. The sample includes some 1.4 million distinct CDR3 sequences, 42% of them seen just once. Sequencing input: blood. These receptor sequences come from a woman aged 18-29 years in good health. CDR3s include the opening cysteine and the closing phenylalanine or tryptophan. Where a row states a size, it is once, few, many or the class of an expanded clone; other rows omit it.

V	size	CDR3
TRBV4-1	few	CASSQDWVSVAGAVDTQYF
TRBV9	few	CASSPDRGGAYNEQFF
TRBV24-1	many	CATKVSTQETQYF
TRBV11-2	NA	CASSPRWQGVEGYTF
TRBV11-1	few	CASSLDAKNIQYF
TRBV24-1	few	CATSIPSANTEAFF
TRBV12-3/TRBV12-4	NA	CASTSQGNGNQPQHF
TRBV5-5	few	CASSLRTGEDTQYF
TRBV4-1	NA	CASSQEPGATEAFF
TRBV3-1	NA	CASSQGRKGEKLFF
TRBV27	NA	CASKLGGPGNEQYF
TRBV12-3/TRBV12-4	NA	CASSPGGWGVKGYTF
TRBV9	NA	CASSVGAPSTDTQYF
TRBV10-2	NA	CASSALASGMDYEQYF
TRBV27	NA	CTSSRAGNHNSPLHF
TRBV6-2/TRBV6-3	NA	CASSPPDTYEQYF
TRBV12-3/TRBV12-4	NA	CASSLMANSPLHF
TRBV6-5	few	CASSYYSPEANVLTF
TRBV21-1	NA	CASSKPASRGVSYNEQFF
TRBV12-3/TRBV12-4	few	CASSPRQGPRNEQYF
TRBV7-9	few	CASSWTGTLSYEQYF
TRBV10-3	NA	CAISDLAGNIDTQYF
TRBV29-1	NA	CSVRIRDRGLAYEQYF
TRBV21-1	NA	CASSKGSAGGPYNERFF
TRBV6-1	once	CASSAEWTGRNQPQHF
TRBV27	NA	CASSVEGGYEQYF
TRBV20-1	few	CSARDPNSEQFF
TRBV27	NA	CAIPVGTSGSNTGELFF
TRBV7-2	NA	CASSFQNGPYEQYF
TRBV29-1	NA	CSATGGQSSYKQYF
TRBV2	NA	CASRDPGQGGGEDTQYF
TRBV20-1	NA	CSAGDAGGSETQYF
TRBV6-6	many	CASSPPGEETQYF
TRBV10-3	many	CAISSLAGEADTQYF
TRBV19	NA	CASSIILGARGEQFF